A single sample gave rise to the 9 T cell receptor beta chains below, sequenced in a study of T cell changes during pregnancy in multiple sclerosis. Produced via immunoSEQ multiplex PCR; TCRdb's table is partial and in-frame only. The sample records around 50,000 clones, around 92% being singletons. The sequenced sample was CD4+ T cells from peripheral blood mononuclear cells, obtained in the third trimester of pregnancy. The receptors derive from a female donor with multiple sclerosis, enrolled in a pregnancy study.

This clone was observed once. This chain uses TRBV4-2 with TRBJ2-7, with 10 bases fitting TRBD1. The CDR3 has 15 residues. V lost 3 bases and J lost 2; bases outside the gene matches: 4. CDR1 LGHNA and CDR2 YNFKEQ come from the germline V gene. This CDR3 is CASSHPGTGAYEQYF. The CDR3 DNA sequence: TGTGCCAGCAGCCACCCCGGGACAGGGGCCTACGAGCAGTACTTC.

The chain is built from TRBV5-8 and TRBJ2-4, with 7 bases matching TRBD2. V was pared by 3 bases and J by 8 bases, with 14 bases of the junction left unmatched. Germline CDR1 SGHTS, CDR2 YDEGEE. CDR3 length: 16 residues. CDR3 amino acids: CASSWASGTPTDIQYF. The CDR3 DNA sequence: TGTGCCAGCAGCTGGGCCAGCGGGACCCCGACGGACATTCAGTACTTC.

The CDR3 DNA sequence: TGTGCCAGCAGTCCACCGGGACAGGGAGGCTATGGCTACACCTTC. Encoded protein: CASSPPGQGGYGYTF. The genes are TRBV28 and TRBJ1-2; 9 bases fit TRBD1. The V gene's germline CDR1 is MDHEN and CDR2 SYDVKM. This CDR3 is built from 15 residues. After removal of 5 bases from V and 4 bases from J, the junction contained 8 bases not matched to a gene.

The chain combines TRBV27 with TRBJ1-1; 10 nucleotides agree with TRBD1. Germline loops: CDR1 MNHEY, CDR2 SMNVEV (reference sequence). The CDR3 extends over 14 amino acids. Trimming cost V 5 bases and J 10 bases; bases outside gene matches: 10. The CDR3, as DNA: TGTGCCAGCAGTCCCGCGACAGGGGGCTCGCGAGCTTTCTTT. Translation gives CASSPATGGSRAFF.

This chain links TRBV5-1 with TRBJ2-2; TRBD2 matches at 11 bases. The CDR3 has 14 residues. V gave up 5 bases and J gave up 5 bases; unmatched junction bases: 2. Germline assignment: CDR1 SGHRS and CDR2 YFSETQ. CDR3 protein: CASRPSGRTGELFF. CDR3 nucleotides: TGCGCCAGCAGGCCTAGCGGGAGGACCGGGGAGCTGTTTTTT. The full variable domain, in which reference TRBV5-1 and TRBJ2-2 provide the parts outside the CDR3, is KAGVTQTPRYLIKTRGQQVTLSCSPISGHRSVSWYQQTPGQGLQFLFEYFSETQRNKGNFPGRFSGRQFSNSRSEMNVSTLELGDSALYLCASRPSGRTGELFFGEGSRLTVL.

V gene TRBV28 combines with J gene TRBJ1-1; D possibly corresponds to TRBD1 (6 bases). The CDR3 contains 15 residues. Germline CDR1 is MDHEN and CDR2 is SYDVKM. V was clipped by 3 bases and J by 5 bases, with 16 bases between them. The CDR3 nucleotides are TGTGCCAGCAGTTTGTCACAGGGACGGGGAACTGAAGCTTTCTTT. Protein: CASSLSQGRGTEAFF.

The chain combines TRBV7-2 with TRBJ2-1; 14 nucleotides line up with TRBD2. The germline CDR1 and CDR2 sequences are SGHTA and FQGNSA. After removal of 1 base from V and 0 bases from J, the junction contained 5 bases not matched to a gene. The CDR3 has 19 residues. The CDR3 DNA sequence: TGTGCCAGCAGCTTAGTGGGACTAGCGGGAGTGCCCTCCTACAATGAGCAGTTCTTC. Protein: CASSLVGLAGVPSYNEQFF.

The V call is TRBV9, the J call TRBJ2-3; possibly TRBD2 for D (7 bases). CDR3 size: 15 residues. Germline CDR1 reads SGDLS; CDR2 reads YYNGEE. V lost 0 bases and J 1 base, leaving 9 bases between the germline ends. CDR3 bases: TGTGCCAGCAGCGTAGTGGGGGGGCGCACAGATACGCAGTATTTT. Residues: CASSVVGGRTDTQYF. Complete variable domain (other parts from reference TRBV9 and TRBJ2-3): DSGVTQTPKHLITATGQRVTLRCSPRSGDLSVYWYQQSLDQGLQFLIQYYNGEERAKGNILERFSAQQFPDLHSELNLSSLELGDSALYFCASSVVGGRTDTQYFGPGTRLTVL.

The V gene is TRBV2, the J gene TRBJ1-5; 9 bases line up with TRBD1. This CDR3 region has 13 residues. The V gene's germline CDR1 is SNHLY and CDR2 FYNNEI. V shed 8 bases, J shed 7 bases, and the junction held 6 bases outside the gene matches. The CDR3: CASGTGSRQPQHF. CDR3 nucleotides: TGTGCCAGCGGGACAGGGTCTAGACAGCCCCAGCATTTT.